This T cell receptor (beta chain) was identified during a study of shared clonotypes between healthy human individuals. After removal of 4 bases from V and 5 bases from J, the junction contained 10 bases not matched to a gene. This CDR3 contains 17 residues. Per germline, CDR1 SGHRS and CDR2 YFSETQ. The protocol was immunoSEQ multiplex PCR, while the TCRdb copy is restricted to in-frame clones and leaves out a portion. The sample carries millions of clones, 90% to 95% recorded once. This clonotype was obtained from a man between 18 and 35 years old in good health. The chain is built from TRBV5-1 and TRBJ2-5, with 14 nucleotides matching TRBD2. The specimen sequenced was naive CD4+ T cells sorted from blood. Indicated subset: CD45RA+ positively selected. Here the CDR3 reads CASSGGLAGESGETQYF. CDR3 sequence (DNA): TGCGCCAGCAGCGGGGGACTAGCGGGAGAGAGTGGCGAGACCCAGTACTTC.